Included here is one T cell receptor beta chain sequence, with context. This specimen belongs to a study of T cell changes during pregnancy in multiple sclerosis. Clones were read by immunoSEQ multiplex PCR, and TCRdb kept only the in-frame ones, dropping some. The sample lists about 40,000 clones, approximately 89% occurring once. CDR3 length equals 16 residues. V was clipped by 6 bases and J by 7 bases; unmatched bases: 10. Germline lookup yields CDR1 MNHEY and CDR2 SMNVEV (reference sequence). Sample: peripheral blood, taken in the first trimester of pregnancy. The J gene is TRBJ2-1, the V gene TRBV27; 12 nucleotides align to TRBD1. The sequence derives from a female donor in good health, enrolled as a control in a pregnancy study. This CDR3 reads CASSPFRDRGQNEQFF. CDR3 nucleotide sequence: TGTGCCAGCAGCCCATTTCGGGACAGGGGGCAGAATGAGCAGTTCTTC.